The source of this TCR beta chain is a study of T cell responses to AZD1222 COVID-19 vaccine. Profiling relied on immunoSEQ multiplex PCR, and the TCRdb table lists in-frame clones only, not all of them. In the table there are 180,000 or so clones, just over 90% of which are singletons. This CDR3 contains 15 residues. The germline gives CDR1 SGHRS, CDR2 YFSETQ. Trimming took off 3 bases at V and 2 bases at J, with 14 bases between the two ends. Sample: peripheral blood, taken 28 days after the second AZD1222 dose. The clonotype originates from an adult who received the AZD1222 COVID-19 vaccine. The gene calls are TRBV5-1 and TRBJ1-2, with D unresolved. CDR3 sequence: CASSSDGWGNYGYTF. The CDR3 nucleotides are TGCGCCAGCAGCTCCGACGGGTGGGGAAACTATGGCTACACCTTC.